This passage covers 5 T cell receptor beta chains from one sample sequenced in a study of PD-1 blockade in classical Hodgkin lymphoma. Only in-frame clones appear in the TCRdb table, and some are missing; sequencing was by immunoSEQ multiplex PCR. The table has about 7,100 clones, roughly 79% seen once. Time point indicated: newly diagnosed, previously untreated cHL patient sample. The specimen was peripheral blood mononuclear cells (PBMCs). Receptor source: a human donor with classical Hodgkin lymphoma.

In DNA form, the CDR3 reads TGTGCCAGCAGCCAAGAGGATGAAAAACTGTTTTTT. This encodes CASSQEDEKLFF. The chain uses TRBV14 and TRBJ1-4; D remains unclear. This CDR3 contains 12 residues. CDR1 SGHDN and CDR2 FVKESK come from the germline V gene. The V and J ends lost 0 bases and 6 bases respectively, with 2 bases between them.

The V call is TRBV6-5, the J call TRBJ1-1, with D perhaps TRBD1 (5 bases). The V end was cut by 7 bases, the J end by 10 bases, with 22 bases between. This CDR3 is built from 14 residues. Germline V gene lookup returns CDR1 MNHEY and CDR2 SVGAGI. The CDR3: CASMPPWGRNRAFF. CDR3 nucleotide sequence: TGTGCCAGCATGCCCCCTTGGGGGAGGAATCGAGCTTTCTTT.

The V call is TRBV7-3, the J call TRBJ2-3; TRBD2 might be the D (6 bases). Trimming cost V 5 bases and J 4 bases, with 19 bases left between them. CDR3 length: 16 amino acids. Germline V lookup: CDR1 SGHTA, CDR2 FQGTGA. The DNA for the CDR3 is TGTGCCAGCAGCATGGGACTGCCCGGGAGAGCAGATACGCAGTATTTT. Protein: CASSMGLPGRADTQYF.

This clone was picked up one time. The genes are TRBV28 and TRBJ2-7; unclear D gene. This CDR3 is built from 12 residues. In germline, CDR1 is MDHEN, CDR2 SYDVKM. V was trimmed by 6 bases and J by 7 bases, leaving 13 bases between them. CDR3 sequence: CASSPRPGEQYF. The CDR3 DNA reads TGTGCCAGCAGCCCTAGGCCCGGGGAGCAGTACTTC.

This chain joins TRBV2 and TRBJ2-3; perhaps TRBD2 as D (7 bases). Germline values: CDR1 SNHLY, CDR2 FYNNEI. The CDR3 contains 15 residues. V dropped 3 bases and J dropped 3 bases, with 13 bases sitting between them. The CDR3 spells CASSDAGRGTDTQYF. The CDR3 DNA sequence: TGTGCCAGCAGTGACGCGGGGAGGGGGACAGATACGCAGTATTTT.